The 26 T cell receptor beta chains reported below all come from one sample, sequenced in a study of T cell repertoires in ileal Crohn's disease. The assay was immunoSEQ multiplex PCR, and TCRdb's table has in-frame clones only and misses some. The data show about 14,000 clones, with around three quarters seen just once and roughly 4% held by the top ten. The sequenced sample was ileal tissue. These TCRs come from an adult with Crohn's disease.

This chain connects TRBV4-2 to TRBJ1-4; D is unresolved. This CDR3 region has 15 residues. V lost 1 base, J lost 7 bases, and 13 bases lay in between. The V gene's germline CDR1 is LGHNA and CDR2 YNFKEQ. As DNA, the CDR3 is TGTGCCAGCAGCCAAGCCGAGGGAGTGGGTGAAAAACTGTTTTTT. This codes for CASSQAEGVGEKLFF.

The table lists this clone with a few counts. The V call is TRBV28, the J call TRBJ1-5; 7 bases fit TRBD1. Germline-derived CDR1 and CDR2 are MDHEN and SYDVKM. CDR3 length: 14 residues. After removal of 7 bases from V and 3 bases from J, the junction contained 6 bases not matched to a gene. The CDR3 here is CASTAGGPNQPQHF. CDR3 nucleotides: TGTGCCAGCACGGCAGGGGGACCCAATCAGCCCCAGCATTTT.

This clone has only a few counts. This CDR3 is CSAGTAIEAFF. The CDR3 DNA follows: TGCAGTGCTGGGACAGCGATTGAAGCTTTCTTT. The chain links TRBV20-1 to TRBJ1-1; TRBD1 agrees at 7 bases. CDR3 length: 11 amino acids. The V segment lost 5 bases and the J segment 7 bases; nucleotides outside the gene matches: 4. The germline CDR1 and CDR2 sequences are DFQATT and SNEGSKA (reference sequence).

This clone was found a few times. The rearrangement joins TRBV28 to TRBJ1-4; 8 bases are a match to TRBD1. CDR1 is MDHEN and CDR2 is SYDVKM in the germline V gene. Trimming at V came to 2 bases and at J to 8 bases, leaving 7 bases not matched to a gene. The CDR3 is made up of 15 amino acids. The CDR3 DNA sequence: TGTGCCAGCAGTTTAATTGGACAGGGTGGGGAAAAACTGTTTTTT. It encodes CASSLIGQGGEKLFF. The whole variable domain, remainder taken from reference TRBV28 and TRBJ1-4, is DVKVTQSSRYLVKRTGEKVFLECVQDMDHENMFWYRQDPGLGLRLIYFSYDVKMKEKGDIPEGYSVSREKKERFSLILESASTNQTSMYLCASSLIGQGGEKLFFGSGTQLSVL.

V usage is TRBV5-1 and J usage is TRBJ2-6; no reliable D call. CDR1 is SGHRS, CDR2 YFSETQ, per germline. Trimming cost V 4 bases and J 2 bases, with 13 bases left between them. This CDR3 contains 16 residues. CDR3 loop: CASSQRQVPGANVLTF. CDR3 sequence (DNA): TGCGCCAGCAGCCAGAGACAAGTTCCTGGGGCCAACGTCCTGACTTTC.

V and J are TRBV6-1 and TRBJ1-1; D unclear. V dropped 2 bases and J dropped 1 base, with 5 bases sitting between them. Germline values: CDR1 MNHNS, CDR2 SASEGT. The CDR3 spans 13 residues. CDR3 coding DNA: TGTGCCAGCAGTGAACAGGCGAACACTGAAGCTTTCTTT. This gives the protein CASSEQANTEAFF.

This chain joins TRBV5-3 and TRBJ2-5; D call uncertain. Being an ORF, TRBV5-3 has a function that is uncertain. The V end was cut by 4 bases, the J end by 7 bases, with 5 bases between. The CDR3 runs to 10 residues. The CDR3 is CARSRGTQYF. The CDR3 nucleotides are TGTGCCAGAAGCCGCGGGACCCAGTACTTC.

V and J are TRBV5-1 and TRBJ1-6; D unclear. V was pared by 2 bases and J by 9 bases, with 12 bases between. The CDR3 extends over 14 amino acids. The V gene's germline CDR1 is SGHRS and CDR2 YFSETQ. Here the CDR3 reads CASSFGPVGSPLHF. Written as DNA, the CDR3 is TGCGCCAGCAGCTTTGGGCCCGTCGGTTCACCCCTCCACTTT.

V usage is TRBV30 and J usage is TRBJ1-6; 10 nucleotides match TRBD1. The germline CDR1 and CDR2 sequences are GTSNPN and SVGIG (reference sequence). V was pared by 4 bases and J by 8 bases, with 17 bases of the junction left unmatched. This CDR3 spans 18 amino acids. This CDR3 is CAWTPSPNRQGADSPLHF. CDR3 DNA: TGTGCCTGGACTCCAAGCCCAAACCGACAGGGGGCTGATTCACCCCTCCACTTT.

This clone was picked up one time. J is TRBJ1-5 and V is TRBV10-3; D might be TRBD1 (5 bases). V was clipped by 4 bases and J by 1 base, with 11 bases between them. The CDR3 contains 15 residues. CDR1 is ENHRY, CDR2 SYGVKD, per germline. CDR3 in amino acids: CAISGKKGSNQPQHF. The CDR3 DNA reads as TGTGCCATCAGTGGAAAAAAGGGGAGCAATCAGCCCCAGCATTTT.

The V gene is TRBV12-5, the J gene TRBJ2-1; 14 bases fit TRBD2. The V segment lost 5 bases and the J segment 8 bases; nucleotides outside the gene matches: 8. The CDR3 runs to 16 residues. CDR1 is LGHNT, CDR2 FRNRAP, per germline. CDR3 loop: CASGEGLAGGVDEQFF. DNA for the CDR3: TGTGCTAGTGGTGAAGGACTAGCGGGGGGCGTGGATGAGCAGTTCTTC.

This rearrangement joins TRBV11-3 to TRBJ2-3, with 8 bases that match TRBD2. There are 13 residues in the CDR3. Per germline, CDR1 SGHNT and CDR2 YENEEA. Trimming at V came to 3 bases and at J to 8 bases, leaving 4 bases not matched to a gene. CDR3 amino acids: CASSFSGEGTQYF. DNA for the CDR3: TGTGCCAGCAGCTTTAGCGGGGAAGGTACGCAGTATTTT. The complete variable domain, with remaining parts taken from reference TRBV11-3 and TRBJ2-3, reads EAGVVQSPRYKIIEKKQPVAFWCNPISGHNTLYWYLQNLGQGPELLIRYENEEAVDDSQLPKDRFSAERLKGVDSTLKIQPAELGDSAVYLCASSFSGEGTQYFGPGTRLTVL.

This clone was recorded once. The CDR3: CASSTPTGRPYF. In DNA form, the CDR3 reads TGTGCCAGCAGTACCCCGACAGGTCGACCGTACTTC. The chain carries TRBV28 and TRBJ2-5, with D maybe TRBD1 (6 bases). The CDR3 totals 12 residues. CDR1 is MDHEN and CDR2 is SYDVKM in the germline V gene. Trimming took 5 bases from V and 13 from J, leaving 17 bases between them. The whole variable domain, remainder taken from reference TRBV28 and TRBJ2-5, is DVKVTQSSRYLVKRTGEKVFLECVQDMDHENMFWYRQDPGLGLRLIYFSYDVKMKEKGDIPEGYSVSREKKERFSLILESASTNQTSMYLCASSTPTGRPYFGPGTRLLVL.

The rearrangement uses TRBV7-8 and TRBJ1-5; D perhaps matches TRBD1 (5 bases). The CDR3 extends over 15 amino acids. V dropped 5 bases and J dropped 6 bases, with 17 bases sitting between them. Looked up from germline, CDR1 is SGHVS and CDR2 is FQNEAQ. The CDR3: CASSLEAGRGQPQHF. DNA of the CDR3: TGTGCCAGCAGCCTGGAGGCGGGACGAGGTCAGCCCCAGCATTTT.

The genes are TRBV7-8 and TRBJ2-1; 7 bases match TRBD2. CDR1 is SGHVS, CDR2 FQNEAQ, per germline. The CDR3 is 14 residues long. The J segment lost 8 bases and the V segment lost 5 bases, leaving 9 bases of the junction unmatched. The DNA for the CDR3 is TGTGCCAGCAGCCCCTGGGGGGGGTTGGATGAGCAGTTCTTC. It specifies CASSPWGGLDEQFF.

The chain recombines TRBV2 with TRBJ1-5; D possibly corresponds to TRBD1 (6 bases). The CDR3 runs to 13 residues. Trimming stripped 6 bases from V and 10 bases from J, with 16 bases between. The V gene's germline CDR1 is SNHLY and CDR2 FYNNEI. This CDR3 reads CASSPDRSNPQHF. In DNA form, the CDR3 reads TGTGCCAGCAGCCCGGACAGATCAAACCCCCAGCATTTT.

The rearrangement joins TRBV28 to TRBJ2-3, with TRBD1 identical over 9 bases. Unmatched junction bases numbered 6, after V lost 8 bases and J lost 3 bases. Germline CDR1 reads MDHEN; CDR2 reads SYDVKM. CDR3 size: 14 residues. As DNA, the CDR3 is TGTGCCAGCCAAACAGGGGGCTTAACAGATACGCAGTATTTT. It translates to CASQTGGLTDTQYF.

The rearrangement uses TRBV5-4 and TRBJ1-1, with D unresolved. The CDR3 contains 13 residues. The V gene lost 1 base and the J gene lost 3 bases, with 7 bases spanning the gap. Germline values: CDR1 SGHNT, CDR2 YYREEE (reference sequence). The CDR3 nucleotides are TGTGCCAGCAGCTTGTTCCAGGACACTGAAGCTTTCTTT. It is translated as CASSLFQDTEAFF.

The table lists this clone with a few counts. V and J are TRBV18 and TRBJ2-7; 15 bases align to TRBD2. Losses at the gene ends were 1 base for V and 6 bases for J; bases not matched to a gene: 10. Looked up from germline, CDR1 is KGHSH and CDR2 is LQKENI. This CDR3 has 18 residues. The CDR3 here is CASSPLGTSGGIFSEQYF. In nucleotides, the CDR3 is TGTGCCAGCTCACCACTAGGGACTAGCGGGGGGATTTTTTCCGAGCAGTACTTC.

This chain links TRBV28 with TRBJ1-4; perhaps TRBD1 as D (6 bases). V lost 2 bases and J lost 2, with 12 bases in between. This CDR3 contains 16 residues. Germline V gene lookup returns CDR1 MDHEN and CDR2 SYDVKM. CDR3 nucleotide sequence: TGTGCCAGCAGTTTAAATACAGGGCTTACTAATGAAAAACTGTTTTTT. It translates to CASSLNTGLTNEKLFF.

This rearrangement joins TRBV28 to TRBJ2-2, with D hard to call. The germline V and J ends were trimmed by 5 bases and 8 bases, with 6 bases remaining between them. CDR1 and CDR2 from the germline V gene are MDHEN and SYDVKM. CDR3 length: 11 amino acids. This CDR3 is CASSRRGELFF. The CDR3 nucleotides are TGTGCCAGCAGTCGGCGGGGGGAGCTGTTTTTT.

This clone was seen more than once but under ten times. V usage is TRBV18 and J usage is TRBJ2-5, with TRBD2 as a possible D gene (5 bases). The CDR3 loop spans 14 amino acids. Trimming stripped 3 bases from V and 5 bases from J, with 13 bases between. The germline V gene encodes CDR1 KGHSH and CDR2 LQKENI. The CDR3 loop is CASSPSGVRETQYF. The CDR3 coding sequence is TGTGCCAGCTCACCTTCCGGGGTCAGGGAGACCCAGTACTTC.

The chain carries TRBV5-1 and TRBJ2-1; TRBD1 is a possible D gene (5 bases). This CDR3 contains 14 residues. Trimming stripped 0 bases from V and 6 bases from J, with 10 bases between. Germline V lookup: CDR1 SGHRS, CDR2 YFSETQ. In DNA, the CDR3 is TGCGCCAGCAGCTTGGGGGCAGGGTCCAATGAGCAGTTCTTC. Its translation: CASSLGAGSNEQFF.

The chain uses TRBV7-3 and TRBJ2-7, with 8 bases lining up with TRBD1. Germline V gene lookup returns CDR1 SGHTA and CDR2 FQGTGA. The CDR3 length is 13 residues. V lost 2 bases to trimming and J lost 10 bases; unmatched junction nucleotides: 7. Here the CDR3 DNA reads TGTGCCAGCAGCTTAGGGAGGCAGGGGGCTCAGTACTTC. As protein: CASSLGRQGAQYF.

V usage is TRBV4-1 and J usage is TRBJ1-2; D not certain. Germline CDR1 is MGHRA and CDR2 is YSYEKL. Deletions cut 5 bases from V and 3 bases from J, with 16 bases between. The CDR3 is 15 residues long. The CDR3 loop reads CASSTRYDTYYGYTF. CDR3 DNA sequence: TGCGCCAGCAGCACCCGGTATGACACATACTATGGCTACACCTTC.

This chain joins TRBV14 and TRBJ2-7, with 11 bases lining up with TRBD2. The CDR3 spans 16 residues. Trimming cost V 0 bases and J 4 bases; bases outside gene matches: 5. CDR1 is SGHDN and CDR2 is FVKESK in the germline V gene. CDR3 protein: CASSQDLLAGVYEQYF. The CDR3 DNA follows: TGTGCCAGCAGCCAAGATTTACTAGCGGGGGTATACGAGCAGTACTTC.